Below, one TCR beta chain is given with its context. The data are from a study of shared clonotypes between healthy human individuals. Germline trimming cut 0 bases from V and 4 bases from J; bases unmatched to any gene: 6. The CDR3 has 15 residues. Germline V gene sequence: CDR1 SGHNT, CDR2 YYREEE (reference sequence). Only in-frame clones appear in the TCRdb table, and some are missing; sequencing was by immunoSEQ multiplex PCR. The sample has millions of clones, about 92% seen once. The receptor's source is a man between 18 and 29 years old in good health. Sequencing was done on a sample of naive CD4+ T cells sorted from blood. As to subset: CD45RA+ positively selected. The V gene is TRBV5-4, the J gene TRBJ2-7, with TRBD1 matching over 8 bases. The CDR3 reads CASSLVAGGRYEQYF. The CDR3 DNA is TGTGCCAGCAGCTTGGTAGCAGGGGGCCGGTACGAGCAGTACTTC.